The sequence of this T cell receptor (beta chain) was determined in a study of human T cells and chemical hapten exposure. On the study more broadly: Each week of the roughly 22-week study, patients had diphenylcyclopropenone applied to the scalp. Study results and limitations: TCRs above 1 in 1000 frequency stayed constant with DPC sensitization.

Time point: patch test 1, 2 weeks after DPC sensitization. Treatment indicated: therapeutic diphenylcyclopropenone sensitization with weekly scalp DPC. Those who donated were patients with alopecia, 18 to 70 years of age, and suitable for DPC. Many counts were recorded for this clonotype. Its specificity is not known. TCRdb used MiXCR to reprocess the RACE reads, holding one entry per CDR3 protein. The sample has about 110,000 distinct CDR3 sequences, roughly 11% seen once. V lost 7 bases and J lost 7, with 14 bases in between. The CDR3 has 13 amino acids. The V gene's germline CDR1 is MDHEN and CDR2 SYDVKM.

The chain couples TRBV28 to TRBJ2-1; D ambiguous. The receptor was isolated from a woman in her forties with alopecia areata. Some clones in this sample may be carry-over from other donors' samples. The sequencing here drew on whole blood, taken in connection with sensitization to the hapten diphenylcyclopropenone (DPC). In DNA, the CDR3 is TGTGCCAGCACCCGTAGGGATTTTAATGAGCAGTTCTTC. Its translation is CASTRRDFNEQFF. The full variable domain, in which reference TRBV28 and TRBJ2-1 provide the parts outside the CDR3, is DVKVTQSSRYLVKRTGEKVFLECVQDMDHENMFWYRQDPGLGLRLIYFSYDVKMKEKGDIPEGYSVSREKKERFSLILESASTNQTSMYLCASTRRDFNEQFFGPGTRLTVL.